This paragraph covers one T cell receptor beta chain sequence. The target antigen is unknown. This CDR3 region has 16 residues. Germline V CDR1 and CDR2: SGHTA, FQGNSA. The ends were cut back, 2 bases at V and 3 bases at J, with 14 bases in the middle. This sample was taken from a study of shared clonotypes between healthy human individuals. Produced via immunoSEQ multiplex PCR; TCRdb's table is partial and in-frame only. The sample has over a million clones, about 84% seen once; the top ten hold 0.6% to 0.75%. General study points: Rarefaction analysis demonstrated incomplete sorted-subset sequencing notwithstanding large depth. Non-shared clonotypes were found to have lower generation probabilities than the clonotypes that were shared by all four of the sorted-subset donors.

The V and J genes are TRBV7-2 and TRBJ1-5; tentatively, D is TRBD1 (5 bases). Specimen: memory CD4+ T cells from PBMCs. Stated subset: CD45RA-negative fraction. The sequence was obtained from a man in his late teens or twenties in good health. Some clones in this sample may be carry-over from other donors' samples. DNA for the CDR3: TGTGCCAGCAGCTTAATGGGGACCCTCCCCAATCAGCCCCAGCATTTT. It codes for CASSLMGTLPNQPQHF.